The clone carrying this TCR beta chain was seen many times. What it recognizes is unknown. The data derive from a study of breast tumors, draining lymph nodes, adjacent tissues. The lymph nodes were axillary draining lymph nodes from breast cancer patients. TCRdb reprocessed the multiplex PCR reads with MiXCR, giving one entry per CDR3 protein. This sample has 84,000 or so distinct CDR3 sequences; approximately 31% occur once, and the top ten carry over 8%. The study's findings and limits: Luminal-like breast cancer showed significantly higher tumor–nontumor repertoire similarity than basal-like.

This CDR3 comprises 15 residues. Unmatched junction bases numbered 8, after V lost 0 bases and J lost 5 bases. Germline CDR1 DFQATT, CDR2 SNEGSKA (reference sequence). The sequence derives from a female donor with breast cancer. Some clones in this sample may be carry-over from other donors' samples. The V call is TRBV20-1, the J call TRBJ2-5, with 8 bases aligning to TRBD1. The specimen sequenced was axillary lymph node tissue. CDR3 DNA sequence: TGCAGTGCTAGAGATCCGGGACAGGCTGGGGAGACCCAGTACTTC. Amino acids: CSARDPGQAGETQYF.